The T cell receptor beta chain under discussion was sequenced for a study of T cells in Graves' hyperthyroidism and ophthalmopathy (dated by TCRdb to 2018 to 2020). The study in broad terms: Peripheral blood samples were taken at the time of initial diagnosis, prior to any treatment. To identify distinguishing TCR V-J signatures, a discovery cohort of 100 or so patients was used, comprising approximately 40 with Graves' ophthalmopathy and around 57 with stable Graves' hyperthyroidism. Whether ophthalmopathy could be predicted prospectively was tested in an independent validation cohort made up of fewer than 20 hyperthyroidism patients plus 17 patients who later progressed to ophthalmopathy. The 90 to 100 discovery patients were randomly divided into training and test sets at a 7:3 ratio. In six Graves' hyperthyroidism patients, the study also compared T-cell repertoires from thyroid tissue with T-cell repertoires from blood. Once sampling was done, hyperthyroidism patients were given methimazole at a starting dose of 30 mg daily, whereas ophthalmopathy patients were given high-dose intravenous methylprednisolone. TCR Vbeta CDR3 sequencing of fewer than 150 peripheral blood samples (43 ophthalmopathy, roughly 74 hyperthyroidism and approximately 17 progressor patients) is reported in the paper.

This clonotype was detected only a few times. The target of this receptor is not known. It has no much larger one-base neighbor in the sample; base qualities were not kept. Amplification of TCR beta CDR3 regions was carried out from RNA transcripts. For the first round of RT-PCR on the TCR CDR3, the HTBI primer set was used together with the Qiagen OneStep RT-PCR kit. The libraries were constructed in a second round of multiplex PCR and then size-selected and purified. Libraries were sequenced paired-end with 100 bp reads on an Illumina HiSeq2000. In the original analysis: Raw data were processed with SOAPnuke, discarding reads with adapters, uncalled bases, mean Phred below 15, or no exact constant-primer or identifier match. High-quality paired reads were merged with COPE v1.2.5, and unique nucleotide sequences were defined as clonotypes. MiTCR v1.1 was used to align clonotypes to the IMGT TRBV, TRBD and TRBJ reference segments. Analysis was restricted to V-J combinations with a frequency above 0.0001, which covered 99.2% of repertoires. The TCS score was defined as F50 (clonal expansion) divided by E x V (chaos), with BLOSUM62-based TCRdist calculated between CDR3 peptides within each V-J. Welch's t-statistics and random forest reduced several hundred V-J features to 13, which were used in a naive Bayes classifier (R e1071). TCRdb trimmed the raw reads at Q25, called clones with MiXCR and kept productive beta chains. Identical CDR3 proteins give one entry, which carries the most common genes and DNA. The V and J calls and clone size come from TCRdb's table, not from the authors' own analysis. This sample gives 370,000 or so distinct CDR3 sequences in total; 20% to 30% of them show up just once. Together, the top ten hold over 70% of the sample.

Stable Graves' hyperthyroidism was defined as no progression to ophthalmopathy during 18 months of follow-up. Hyperthyroidism patients were newly diagnosed, had a disease duration of under 2 months, and were aged 18 to 65 years. Patients with uncontrolled infections, other autoimmune diseases, pregnancy or lactation were excluded. Diagnoses relied on clinical symptoms, serum thyroxine and TRAb, thyroid ultrasound and orbital computed tomography. Ficoll-Paque density gradient centrifugation was used to isolate PBMCs from about 10 ml of fresh peripheral blood. Total RNA was extracted using Trizol reagent, and RNA quality was assessed on an Agilent 2100 Bioanalyzer. V gives up 0 bases and J gives up 6 bases, and the segment between their germline ends measures 8 bases. The CDR3 measures 13 amino acids from cysteine to phenylalanine. Only the CDR3 DNA is retained, 39 bases long and in frame from the first base. CDR1 SGHAT and CDR2 FQDESV were looked up in the germline V gene (reference sequence).

Paper-wide results and their limitations: A model built on a 13 V-J signature distinguished ophthalmopathy from stable hyperthyroidism, reaching about 88% sensitivity and under 84% specificity in cross-validation and 80%/75% in testing. In validation, the model predicted progression to ophthalmopathy with just under 71% sensitivity and 72% to 85% specificity, a median of approximately 6.5 months before onset. Most expanded thyroid clonotypes (frequency above 0.001) were also found in blood, which suggests that blood repertoires may mirror thyroid immune responses. Sample size was not statistically predetermined, and investigators were not blinded to group allocation.

The chain uses TRBV11-1 and TRBJ1-1; the D gene is perhaps TRBD1, on 5 matching bases. The receptor's source is a man between 50 and 59 years old with Graves' hyperthyroidism. Specimen: blood. The CDR3 protein sequence reads: CASSLAGVSEAFF. The bases are TGTGCCAGCAGCTTAGCGGGGGTCTCTGAAGCTTTCTTT.